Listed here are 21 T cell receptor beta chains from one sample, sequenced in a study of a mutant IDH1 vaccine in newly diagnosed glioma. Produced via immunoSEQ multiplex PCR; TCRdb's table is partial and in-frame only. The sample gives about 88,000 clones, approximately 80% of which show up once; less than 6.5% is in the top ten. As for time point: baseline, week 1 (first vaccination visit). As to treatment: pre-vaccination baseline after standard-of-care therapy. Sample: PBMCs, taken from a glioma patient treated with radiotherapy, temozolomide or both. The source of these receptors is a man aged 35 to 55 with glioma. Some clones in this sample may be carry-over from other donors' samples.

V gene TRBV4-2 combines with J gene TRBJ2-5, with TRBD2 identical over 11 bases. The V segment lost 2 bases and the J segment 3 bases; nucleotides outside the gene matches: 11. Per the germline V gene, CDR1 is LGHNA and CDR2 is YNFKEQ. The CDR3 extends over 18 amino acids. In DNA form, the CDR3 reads TGTGCCAGCAGCCAATCAAATCTCACACTAGCGGGGGAAGAGACCCAGTACTTC. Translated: CASSQSNLTLAGEETQYF.

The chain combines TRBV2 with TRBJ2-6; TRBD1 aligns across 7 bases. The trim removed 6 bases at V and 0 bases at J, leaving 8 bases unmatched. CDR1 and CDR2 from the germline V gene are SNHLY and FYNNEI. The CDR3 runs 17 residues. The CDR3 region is CASSRQGLGSGANVLTF. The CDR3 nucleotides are TGTGCCAGCAGCCGACAGGGCCTAGGCTCTGGGGCCAACGTCCTGACTTTC.

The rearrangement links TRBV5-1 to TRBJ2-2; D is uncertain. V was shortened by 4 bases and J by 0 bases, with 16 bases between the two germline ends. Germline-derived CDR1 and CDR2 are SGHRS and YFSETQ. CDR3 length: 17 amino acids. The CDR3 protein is CASSPGSGATNTGELFF. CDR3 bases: TGCGCCAGCAGCCCTGGATCGGGCGCCACGAACACCGGGGAGCTGTTTTTT.

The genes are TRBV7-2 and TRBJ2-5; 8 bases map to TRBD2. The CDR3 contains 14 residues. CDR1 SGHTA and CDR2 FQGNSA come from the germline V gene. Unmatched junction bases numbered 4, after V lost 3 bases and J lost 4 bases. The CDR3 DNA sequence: TGTGCCAGCAGCTTGGCGGGAGGCGGAGAGACCCAGTACTTC. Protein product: CASSLAGGGETQYF.

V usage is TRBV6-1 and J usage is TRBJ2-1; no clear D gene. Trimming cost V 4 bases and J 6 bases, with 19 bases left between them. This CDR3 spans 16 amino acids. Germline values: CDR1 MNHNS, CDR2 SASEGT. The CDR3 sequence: CASSAVGAGPRNEQFF. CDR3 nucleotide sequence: TGTGCCAGCAGTGCCGTAGGCGCAGGCCCCCGCAATGAGCAGTTCTTC.

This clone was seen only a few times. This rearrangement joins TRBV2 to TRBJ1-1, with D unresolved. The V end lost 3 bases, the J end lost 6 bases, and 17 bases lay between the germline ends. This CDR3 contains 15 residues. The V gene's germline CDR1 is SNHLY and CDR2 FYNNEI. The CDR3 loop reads CASSDRPLRWAEAFF. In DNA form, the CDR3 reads TGTGCCAGCAGTGATCGACCCCTTAGGTGGGCTGAAGCTTTCTTT. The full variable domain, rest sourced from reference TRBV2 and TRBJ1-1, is EPEVTQTPSHQVTQMGQEVILRCVPISNHLYFYWYRQILGQKVEFLVSFYNNEISEKSEIFDDQFSVERPDGSNFTLKIRSTKLEDSAMYFCASSDRPLRWAEAFFGQGTRLTVV.

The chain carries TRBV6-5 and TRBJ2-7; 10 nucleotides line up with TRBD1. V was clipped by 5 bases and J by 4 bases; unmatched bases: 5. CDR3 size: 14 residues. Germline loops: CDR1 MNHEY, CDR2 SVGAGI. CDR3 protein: CASSPRTGGYEQYF. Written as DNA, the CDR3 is TGTGCCAGCAGTCCTCGGACAGGGGGGTACGAGCAGTACTTC.

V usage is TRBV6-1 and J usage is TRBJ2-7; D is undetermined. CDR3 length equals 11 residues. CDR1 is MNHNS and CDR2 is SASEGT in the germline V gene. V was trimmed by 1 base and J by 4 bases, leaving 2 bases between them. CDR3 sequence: CASSEGYEQYF. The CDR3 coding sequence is TGTGCCAGCAGTGAAGGGTACGAGCAGTACTTC.

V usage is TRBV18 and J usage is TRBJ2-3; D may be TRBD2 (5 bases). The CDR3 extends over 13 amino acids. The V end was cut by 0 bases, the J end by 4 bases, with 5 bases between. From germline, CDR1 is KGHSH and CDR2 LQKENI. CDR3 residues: CASSPPEADTQYF. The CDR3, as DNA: TGTGCCAGCTCACCACCGGAGGCAGATACGCAGTATTTT.

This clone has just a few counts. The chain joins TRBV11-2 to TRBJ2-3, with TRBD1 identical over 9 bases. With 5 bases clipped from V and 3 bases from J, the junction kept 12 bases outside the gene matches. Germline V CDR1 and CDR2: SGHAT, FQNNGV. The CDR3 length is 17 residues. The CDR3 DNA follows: TGTGCCAGCAGCCGCTCGGGACAGGGATTCCGGACAGATACGCAGTATTTT. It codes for CASSRSGQGFRTDTQYF.

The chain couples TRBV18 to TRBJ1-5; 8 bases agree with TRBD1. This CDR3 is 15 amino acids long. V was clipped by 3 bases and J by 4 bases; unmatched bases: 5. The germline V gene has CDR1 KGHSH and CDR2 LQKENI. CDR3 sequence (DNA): TGTGCCAGCTCACCTTCAGGGGGCGCAAATCAGCCCCAGCATTTT. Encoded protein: CASSPSGGANQPQHF. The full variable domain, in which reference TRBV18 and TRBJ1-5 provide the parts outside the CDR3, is NAGVMQNPRHLVRRRGQEARLRCSPMKGHSHVYWYRQLPEEGLKFMVYLQKENIIDESGMPKERFSAEFPKEGPSILRIQQVVRGDSAAYFCASSPSGGANQPQHFGDGTRLSIL.

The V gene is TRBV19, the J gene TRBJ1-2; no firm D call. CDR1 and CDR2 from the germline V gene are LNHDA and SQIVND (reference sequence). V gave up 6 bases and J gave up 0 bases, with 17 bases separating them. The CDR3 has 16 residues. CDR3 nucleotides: TGTGCCAGTAGGCCAAGGACGACTACCTCTAACTATGGCTACACCTTC. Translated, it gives CASRPRTTTSNYGYTF.

The CDR3 coding sequence is TGTGCCAGCAGTGTAGGAATCAACACTGAAGCTTTCTTT. Protein product: CASSVGINTEAFF. The chain joins TRBV6-4 to TRBJ1-1; no clear D gene. Germline lookup yields CDR1 MRHNA and CDR2 SNTAGT. This CDR3 is 13 amino acids long. V was trimmed by 4 bases and J by 2 bases, leaving 8 bases between them.

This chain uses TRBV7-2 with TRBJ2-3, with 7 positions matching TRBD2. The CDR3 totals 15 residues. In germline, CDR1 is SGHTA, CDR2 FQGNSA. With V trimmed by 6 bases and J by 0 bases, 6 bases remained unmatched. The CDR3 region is CASSPGTTSTDTQYF. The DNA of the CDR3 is TGTGCCAGCAGTCCCGGGACTACTAGCACAGATACGCAGTATTTT.

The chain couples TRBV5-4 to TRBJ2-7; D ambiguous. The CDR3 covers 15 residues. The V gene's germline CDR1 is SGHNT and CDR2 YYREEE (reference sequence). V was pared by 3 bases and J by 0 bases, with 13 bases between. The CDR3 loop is CASSSKSRSSYEQYF. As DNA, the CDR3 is TGTGCCAGCAGCTCGAAAAGCAGGAGCTCCTACGAGCAGTACTTC.

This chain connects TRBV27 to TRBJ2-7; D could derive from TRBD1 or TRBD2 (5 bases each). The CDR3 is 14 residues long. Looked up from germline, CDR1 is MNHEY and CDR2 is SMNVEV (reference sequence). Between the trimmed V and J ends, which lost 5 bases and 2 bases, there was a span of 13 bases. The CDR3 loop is CASSARDEAYEQYF. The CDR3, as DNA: TGTGCCAGCAGTGCCCGGGACGAGGCCTACGAGCAGTACTTC.

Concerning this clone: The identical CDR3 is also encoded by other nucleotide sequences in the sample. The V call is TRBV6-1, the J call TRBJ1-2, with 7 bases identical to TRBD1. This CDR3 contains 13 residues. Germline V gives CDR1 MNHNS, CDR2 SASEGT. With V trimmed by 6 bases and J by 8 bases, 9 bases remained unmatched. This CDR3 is CASRPGTDYGYTF. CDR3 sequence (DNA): TGTGCCAGCAGACCCGGGACAGATTACGGCTACACCTTC.

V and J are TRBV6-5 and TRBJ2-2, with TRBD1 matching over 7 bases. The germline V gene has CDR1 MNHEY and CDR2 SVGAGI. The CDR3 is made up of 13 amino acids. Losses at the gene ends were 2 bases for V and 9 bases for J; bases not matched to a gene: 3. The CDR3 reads CASSYEGARELFF. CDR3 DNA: TGTGCCAGCAGTTACGAGGGGGCCCGGGAGCTGTTTTTT.

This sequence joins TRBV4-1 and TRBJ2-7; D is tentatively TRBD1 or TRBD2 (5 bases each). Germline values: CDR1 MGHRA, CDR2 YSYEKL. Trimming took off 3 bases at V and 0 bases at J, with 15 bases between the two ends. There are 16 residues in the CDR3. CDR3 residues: CASSQLGDPSSYEQYF. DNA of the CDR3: TGCGCCAGCAGCCAGTTAGGGGACCCGAGCTCCTACGAGCAGTACTTC.

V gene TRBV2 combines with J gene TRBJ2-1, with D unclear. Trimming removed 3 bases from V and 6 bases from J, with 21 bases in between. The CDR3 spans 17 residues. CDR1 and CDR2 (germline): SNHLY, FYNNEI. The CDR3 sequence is CASSEPLPMDPGNEQFF. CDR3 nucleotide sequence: TGTGCCAGCAGTGAGCCACTCCCCATGGACCCGGGCAATGAGCAGTTCTTC.

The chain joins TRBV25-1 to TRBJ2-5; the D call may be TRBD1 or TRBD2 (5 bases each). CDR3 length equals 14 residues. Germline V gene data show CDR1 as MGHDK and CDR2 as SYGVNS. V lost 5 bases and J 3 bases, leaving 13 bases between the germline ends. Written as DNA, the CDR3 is TGTGCCAGCAGTAGACCGGGACGGGAAGAGACCCAGTACTTC. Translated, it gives CASSRPGREETQYF.